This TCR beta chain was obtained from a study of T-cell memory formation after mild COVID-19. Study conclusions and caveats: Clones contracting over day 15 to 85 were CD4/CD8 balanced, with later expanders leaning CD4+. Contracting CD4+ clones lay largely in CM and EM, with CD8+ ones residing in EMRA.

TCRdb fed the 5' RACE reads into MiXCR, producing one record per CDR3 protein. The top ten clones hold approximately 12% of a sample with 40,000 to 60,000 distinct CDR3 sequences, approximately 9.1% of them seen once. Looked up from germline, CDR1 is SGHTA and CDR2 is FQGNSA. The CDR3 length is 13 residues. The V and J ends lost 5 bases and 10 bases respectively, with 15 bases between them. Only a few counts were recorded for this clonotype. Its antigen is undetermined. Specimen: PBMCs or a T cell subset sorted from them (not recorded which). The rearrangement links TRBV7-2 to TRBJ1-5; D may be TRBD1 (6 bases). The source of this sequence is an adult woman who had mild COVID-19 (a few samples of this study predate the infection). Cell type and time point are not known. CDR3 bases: TGTGCCAGCAGCATACAGGGTTCCGGACCCCAGCATTTT. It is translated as CASSIQGSGPQHF.